This TCR beta chain was retrieved from a study of blood T cell repertoires in COVID-19. About the study: Samples representing acute and convalescent COVID-19 were sourced from the United States, Italy and Spain. The analysed material was cDNA or gDNA that came from T cells, B-cell-depleted T cells, or PBMCs.

Per the original data handling: Nucleated cell number was recorded as an estimate derived from reference gene primer amplification. Profiling relied on immunoSEQ multiplex PCR, and the TCRdb table lists in-frame clones only, not all of them. V and J calls plus clone size are reproduced from that table; the DNA served to infer D and trimming. Here the sample spans approximately 150,000 clones, roughly 85% being singletons. The V gene lost 6 bases and the J gene lost 2 bases, with 15 bases spanning the gap. Germline loops: CDR1 MNHEY, CDR2 SVGAGI. There are 15 residues in the CDR3. The rearrangement uses TRBV6-5 and TRBJ2-3; tentatively, D is TRBD2 (6 bases). The TCR originated in a man aged 70-80 years with acute or convalescent COVID-19. Sequences were obtained from peripheral blood. The CDR3 DNA is TGTGCCAGCAGATCCCCGGGACTGATCACAGATACGCAGTATTTT. Protein: CASRSPGLITDTQYF.